The sequence of this T cell receptor beta chain was determined in a study of chemoradiotherapy in HPV16-positive cancers. At the level of the study: Functional T-cell assays on a couple of HPV16-positive patients' cells defined candidate HPV-specific clones and common TCR motifs.

This clone was observed a few times. Only in-frame clones appear in the TCRdb table, and some are missing; sequencing was by immunoSEQ multiplex PCR. Found here are fewer than 25,000 clones, around 90% of them singletons; the top ten hold roughly 15%. Sequenced here: blood, sampled from a patient who underwent chemoradiotherapy. This TCR was sampled from a human donor with HPV-associated anogenital cancer.

CDR3 region: CASSLVGDGYTF. Written as DNA, the CDR3 is TGTGCCAGCAGCTTGGTAGGGGATGGCTACACCTTC. This chain joins TRBV5-5 and TRBJ1-2; TRBD1 might be the D (5 bases). V lost 0 bases to trimming and J lost 6 bases, with 6 bases between them. Germline loops: CDR1 SGHKS, CDR2 YYEKEE (reference sequence). The length of the CDR3 is 12 residues.